This record concerns one T cell receptor beta chain sequence. Its antigen is as yet unknown. CDR3 size: 13 residues. Germline V gene lookup returns CDR1 MDHEN and CDR2 SYDVKM. V was clipped by 6 bases and J by 4 bases, with 9 bases between them. The sample belongs to a study of persistence of HIV-infected CD4 T cells. Study overall: Median time on suppressive ART was 7 to 9 years. A couple of participants gave one leukapheresis sample; others gave up to about 200 mL blood repeatedly.

Sequencing used immunoSEQ version 4 in survey mode. TCRdb keeps only in-frame clones here, not all; method: immunoSEQ multiplex PCR. The sample holds some 32,000 clones; about four fifths are singletons and the top ten take approximately 20%. Overlapping HIV-1 Gag 15-mer peptides at 0.85 to 1 ug per peptide per mL were used. CD40L/CD69 double-negative CD45RO-high memory CD4+ T cells were collected. Suppressive ART was started during chronic HIV-1 infection in these adults. For roughly 19 hours, CD8-depleted PBMCs received anti-CD28/CD49d costimulation, a CD40-blocking antibody and enfuvirtide. This TCR came from an adult woman with HIV who was CMV-seropositive. The sample in question was CD4+ T cells sorted from PBMCs after approximately 18-hour stimulation, obtained from a patient who received antiretroviral therapy. The rearrangement uses TRBV28 and TRBJ1-4; D unresolved. The DNA of the CDR3 is TGTGCCAGCAGAGGCAGCCTTAATGAAAAACTGTTTTTT. Protein product: CASRGSLNEKLFF. Full variable domain (missing parts from reference TRBV28 and TRBJ1-4): DVKVTQSSRYLVKRTGEKVFLECVQDMDHENMFWYRQDPGLGLRLIYFSYDVKMKEKGDIPEGYSVSREKKERFSLILESASTNQTSMYLCASRGSLNEKLFFGSGTQLSVL.